Below, 18 T cell receptor beta chains from the same sample are listed, as sequenced in a study of CD4 T cells in relation to SARS-CoV-2 and coronaviruses. Clones were read by immunoSEQ multiplex PCR, and TCRdb kept only the in-frame ones, dropping some. This repertoire shows approximately 41,000 clones, roughly 84% found once; its top ten account for 1% to 1.5%. Antigens of these TCRs are unknown. Sequenced: naive CD4+ T cells from PBMCs, cultured in vitro. The subset is: naive CD4+ T cells isolated by negative enrichment. These receptors were taken from an adult with COVID-19.

V usage is TRBV11-1 and J usage is TRBJ2-5; 7 positions match TRBD1. From germline, CDR1 is SGHAT and CDR2 FQDESV (reference sequence). The ends lost 7 bases at V and 0 bases at J; junction bases unmatched: 8. There are 15 residues in the CDR3. DNA for the CDR3: TGTGCCAGCACCCGAAAGGACAGGAACCAAGAGACCCAGTACTTC. Translation: CASTRKDRNQETQYF.

V is TRBV28 and J is TRBJ1-5, with D hard to call. There are 12 residues in the CDR3. Germline lookup yields CDR1 MDHEN and CDR2 SYDVKM. V gave up 5 bases and J gave up 7 bases, with 9 bases separating them. This CDR3 reads CASSMGNQPQHF. CDR3 DNA: TGTGCCAGCAGTATGGGGAACCAGCCCCAGCATTTT.

The chain combines TRBV2 with TRBJ2-7, with 10 bases identical to TRBD1. Germline CDR1 SNHLY, CDR2 FYNNEI. This CDR3 is 17 amino acids long. The V segment lost 8 bases and the J segment 5 bases; nucleotides outside the gene matches: 18. In nucleotides, the CDR3 is TGTGCCAGCTCTCGTGGAATTCCGGGACAGGGGCACCACGAGCAGTACTTC. This translates into CASSRGIPGQGHHEQYF.

The gene calls are TRBV2 and TRBJ2-7; the match to TRBD2 covers 10 bases. Germline V CDR1 and CDR2: SNHLY, FYNNEI. This CDR3 region has 18 residues. V lost 0 bases to trimming and J lost 2 bases; unmatched junction nucleotides: 10. The CDR3 loop reads CASSEAQGSGRQPYEQYF. CDR3 DNA sequence: TGTGCCAGCAGTGAAGCCCAGGGTAGCGGGAGGCAACCCTACGAGCAGTACTTC.

The chain uses TRBV5-1 and TRBJ2-7, with 8 bases matching TRBD2. Looked up from germline, CDR1 is SGHRS and CDR2 is YFSETQ. The CDR3 covers 15 residues. Trimming took 0 bases from V and 3 from J; bases not matched to a gene: 5. This CDR3 is CASSLDGTRSYEQYF. For the CDR3, the DNA is TGCGCCAGCAGCTTGGATGGGACTAGAAGCTACGAGCAGTACTTC.

The rearrangement links TRBV24-1 to TRBJ1-5; a possible D gene is TRBD1 (5 bases). The CDR3 is 13 residues long. The V gene's germline CDR1 is KGHDR and CDR2 SFDVKD. Between the trimmed V and J ends, which lost 7 bases and 6 bases, there was a span of 12 bases. The CDR3 sequence is CATSAQGGQPQHF. In DNA form, the CDR3 reads TGTGCCACCAGCGCGCAGGGTGGTCAGCCCCAGCATTTT.

This clone has just a few counts. The chain recombines TRBV11-2 with TRBJ2-2; D is unclear. The CDR3 runs to 13 residues. V lost 3 bases, J lost 6 bases, and 8 bases lay in between. Germline CDR1 SGHAT, CDR2 FQNNGV. In DNA, the CDR3 is TGTGCCAGCAGCTTTAGTCTGTCCGGGGAGCTGTTTTTT. This gives the protein CASSFSLSGELFF.

As DNA, the CDR3 is TGTGCCAGCAGCTTTCCTCTCCTGCCTGAAGCTTTCTTT. It specifies CASSFPLLPEAFF. V is TRBV7-9 and J is TRBJ1-1; D is unresolved. V was cut by 3 bases and J by 6 bases, with 11 bases left in between. CDR1 is SEHNR and CDR2 is FQNEAQ in the germline V gene (reference sequence). There are 13 residues in the CDR3.

Only one count was recorded for this clone. The gene calls are TRBV9 and TRBJ1-5; TRBD1 matches 7 bases. The V and J ends lost 3 bases and 5 bases, in that order; junction bases with no gene match: 8. Germline lookup yields CDR1 SGDLS and CDR2 YYNGEE. The length of the CDR3 is 15 residues. This CDR3 is CASSARDSLHQPQHF. DNA for the CDR3: TGTGCCAGCAGCGCAAGGGACAGTTTGCATCAGCCCCAGCATTTT.

The chain couples TRBV6-4 to TRBJ2-1, with D perhaps matching TRBD1 (6 bases). Trimming took off 6 bases at V and 5 bases at J, with 14 bases between the two ends. The CDR3 extends over 14 amino acids. Per the germline V gene, CDR1 is MRHNA and CDR2 is SNTAGT. The CDR3 DNA reads TGTGCCAGCAGCGAACAGGGCTTCGACAATGAGCAGTTCTTC. This translates into CASSEQGFDNEQFF.

The V gene is TRBV10-3, the J gene TRBJ2-7, with TRBD1 identical over 7 bases. V trimming: 6 bases; J trimming: 6 bases; junction bases outside the gene matches: 11. This CDR3 has 14 residues. Germline CDR1 reads ENHRY; CDR2 reads SYGVKD. CDR3 sequence (DNA): TGTGCCATCAGCGCCGTTGGGCAGGGGGTCGAGCAGTACTTC. Amino acid sequence: CAISAVGQGVEQYF.

J is TRBJ2-1 and V is TRBV14; no clear D gene. Germline CDR1 and CDR2: SGHDN and FVKESK. CDR3 length: 12 amino acids. V was clipped by 1 base and J by 12 bases, with 10 bases between them. The CDR3 coding sequence is TGTGCCAGCAGCCAAGGGCACAAGGGGCAGTTCTTC. This translates into CASSQGHKGQFF.

The chain is built from TRBV5-1 and TRBJ1-2; 9 nucleotides match TRBD1. J gave up 5 bases and V 2 bases, and 10 bases lay outside the gene matches. From germline, CDR1 is SGHRS and CDR2 YFSETQ. This CDR3 comprises 16 residues. The CDR3 region has the DNA TGCGCCAGCAGCTTTGAGGGACAGGGTACGCGATATGGCTACACCTTC. It codes for CASSFEGQGTRYGYTF.

The chain is built from TRBV2 and TRBJ2-1, with 11 bases matching TRBD2. Trimming cost V 4 bases and J 4 bases; bases outside gene matches: 0. Germline V gene data show CDR1 as SNHLY and CDR2 as FYNNEI. The CDR3 sequence is 14 residues long. The CDR3: CASSGTSGYNEQFF. The CDR3 DNA reads as TGTGCCAGCAGTGGGACTAGCGGGTACAATGAGCAGTTCTTC.

The chain carries TRBV7-3 and TRBJ2-3; TRBD2 aligns across 13 bases. V shed 3 bases, J shed 5 bases, and the junction held 2 bases outside the gene matches. The CDR3 length is 15 residues. Germline loops: CDR1 SGHTA, CDR2 FQGTGA. The CDR3 reads CASSFGLAGVDTQYF. CDR3 in DNA: TGTGCCAGCAGCTTCGGACTAGCGGGAGTAGATACGCAGTATTTT.

The genes are TRBV6-5 and TRBJ2-7, with 7 bases that match TRBD1. This CDR3 contains 13 residues. Unmatched junction bases numbered 10, after V lost 8 bases and J lost 6 bases. Per the germline V gene, CDR1 is MNHEY and CDR2 is SVGAGI. CDR3 amino acids: CASVAGGLLEQYF. CDR3 in DNA: TGTGCCAGCGTTGCAGGGGGTCTTCTCGAGCAGTACTTC.

The rearrangement links TRBV7-2 to TRBJ1-3, with D unclear. V gave up 1 base and J gave up 4 bases, with 14 bases separating them. Germline V gene lookup returns CDR1 SGHTA and CDR2 FQGNSA. The CDR3 is 16 amino acids. The CDR3 DNA reads TGTGCCAGCAGCTTAGACCCCGGGTCGTCCGGAAACACCATATATTTT. It yields the protein CASSLDPGSSGNTIYF.

About this clone: Other DNA sequences of this sample code for an identical CDR3. V usage is TRBV2 and J usage is TRBJ2-1; D is unresolved. Germline-derived CDR1 and CDR2 are SNHLY and FYNNEI. The CDR3 is 11 amino acids. V was shortened by 4 bases and J by 4 bases, with 2 bases between the two germline ends. The CDR3 DNA follows: TGTGCCAGCAGTGTTTACAATGAGCAGTTCTTC. Amino acid sequence: CASSVYNEQFF.